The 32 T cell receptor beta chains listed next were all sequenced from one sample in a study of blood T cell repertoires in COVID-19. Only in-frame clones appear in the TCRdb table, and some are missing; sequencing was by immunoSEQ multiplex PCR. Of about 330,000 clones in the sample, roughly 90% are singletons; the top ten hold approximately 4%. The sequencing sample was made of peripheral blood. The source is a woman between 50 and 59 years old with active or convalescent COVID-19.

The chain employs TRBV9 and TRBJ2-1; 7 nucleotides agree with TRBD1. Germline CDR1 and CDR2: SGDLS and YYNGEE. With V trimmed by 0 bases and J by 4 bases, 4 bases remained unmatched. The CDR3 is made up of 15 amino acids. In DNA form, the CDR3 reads TGTGCCAGCAGCGTAGTCGGACAGGATTACAATGAGCAGTTCTTC. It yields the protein CASSVVGQDYNEQFF. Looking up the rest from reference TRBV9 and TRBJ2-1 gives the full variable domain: DSGVTQTPKHLITATGQRVTLRCSPRSGDLSVYWYQQSLDQGLQFLIQYYNGEERAKGNILERFSAQQFPDLHSELNLSSLELGDSALYFCASSVVGQDYNEQFFGPGTRLTVL.

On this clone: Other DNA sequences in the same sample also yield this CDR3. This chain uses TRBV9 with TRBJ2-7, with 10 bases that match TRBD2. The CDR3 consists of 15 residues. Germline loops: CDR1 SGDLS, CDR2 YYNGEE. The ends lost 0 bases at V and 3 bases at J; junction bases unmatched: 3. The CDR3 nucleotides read TGTGCCAGCAGCGTAGCGGCTAGCGGGAGCTACGAGCAGTACTTC. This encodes CASSVAASGSYEQYF.

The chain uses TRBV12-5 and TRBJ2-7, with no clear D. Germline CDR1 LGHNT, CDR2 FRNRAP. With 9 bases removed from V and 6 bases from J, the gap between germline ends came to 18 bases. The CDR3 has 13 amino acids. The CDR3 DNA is TGTGCTAGAAAGAGCTCAAGTAGTTGCGAGCAGTACTTC. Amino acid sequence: CARKSSSSCEQYF.

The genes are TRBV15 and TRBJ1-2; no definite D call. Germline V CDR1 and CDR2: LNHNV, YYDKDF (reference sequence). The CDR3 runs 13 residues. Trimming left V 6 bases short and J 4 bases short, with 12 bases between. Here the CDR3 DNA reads TGTGCCACCAGTACCCTTCGGGGCTATGGCTACACCTTC. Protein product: CATSTLRGYGYTF.

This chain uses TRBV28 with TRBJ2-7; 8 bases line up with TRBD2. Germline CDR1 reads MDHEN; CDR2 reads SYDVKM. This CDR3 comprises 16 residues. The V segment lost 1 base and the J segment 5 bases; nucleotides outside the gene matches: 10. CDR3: CASSLSPGRATNEQYF. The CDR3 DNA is TGTGCCAGCAGTTTATCCCCCGGGAGGGCCACGAACGAGCAGTACTTC.

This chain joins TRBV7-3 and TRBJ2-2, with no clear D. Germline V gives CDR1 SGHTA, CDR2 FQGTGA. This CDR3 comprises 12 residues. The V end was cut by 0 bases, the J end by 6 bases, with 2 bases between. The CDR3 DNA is TGTGCCAGCAGCTTAACCGCCGGGGAGCTGTTTTTT. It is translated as CASSLTAGELFF.

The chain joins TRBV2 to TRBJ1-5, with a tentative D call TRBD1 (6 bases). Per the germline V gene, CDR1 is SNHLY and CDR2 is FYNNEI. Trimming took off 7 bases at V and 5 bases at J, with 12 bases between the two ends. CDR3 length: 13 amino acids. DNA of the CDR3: TGTGCCAGCAAGACAGGCTGGGATCAGCCCCAGCATTTT. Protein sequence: CASKTGWDQPQHF.

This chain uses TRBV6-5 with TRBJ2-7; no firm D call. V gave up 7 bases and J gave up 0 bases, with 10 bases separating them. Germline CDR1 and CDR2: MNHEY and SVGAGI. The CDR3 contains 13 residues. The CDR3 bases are TGTGCCAGCAACAGTCGTAACTCCTACGAGCAGTACTTC. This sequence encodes CASNSRNSYEQYF.

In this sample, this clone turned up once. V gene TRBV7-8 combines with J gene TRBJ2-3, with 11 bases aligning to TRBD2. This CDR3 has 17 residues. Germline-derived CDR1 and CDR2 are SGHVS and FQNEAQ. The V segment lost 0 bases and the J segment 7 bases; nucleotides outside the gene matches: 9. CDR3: CASSLAGLAGGLHTQYF. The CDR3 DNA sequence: TGTGCCAGCAGCTTAGCCGGTCTAGCGGGGGGTCTTCATACGCAGTATTTT.

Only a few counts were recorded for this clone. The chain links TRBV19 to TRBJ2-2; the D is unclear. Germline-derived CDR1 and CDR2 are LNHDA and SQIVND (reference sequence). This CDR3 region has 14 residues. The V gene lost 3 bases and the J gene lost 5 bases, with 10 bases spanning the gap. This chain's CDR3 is CASSMQVWTGELFF. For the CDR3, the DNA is TGTGCCAGTAGTATGCAGGTGTGGACCGGGGAGCTGTTTTTT.

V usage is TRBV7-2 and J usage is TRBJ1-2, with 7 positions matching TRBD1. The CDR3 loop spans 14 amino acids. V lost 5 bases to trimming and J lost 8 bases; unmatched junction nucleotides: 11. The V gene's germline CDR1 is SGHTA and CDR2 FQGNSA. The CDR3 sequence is CASSQMTGMGGYTF. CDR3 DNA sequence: TGTGCCAGCAGCCAGATGACAGGGATGGGGGGCTACACCTTC.

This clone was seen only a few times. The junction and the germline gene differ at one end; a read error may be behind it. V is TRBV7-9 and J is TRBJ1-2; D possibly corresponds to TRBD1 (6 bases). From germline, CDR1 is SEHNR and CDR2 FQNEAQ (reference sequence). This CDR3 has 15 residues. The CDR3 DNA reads TGTGCCAGCACCTTAGCAGGGGAATATCTCTATGGCTACACCTTC. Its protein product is CASTLAGEYLYGYTF.

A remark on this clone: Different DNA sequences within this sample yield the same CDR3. CDR3 in amino acids: CASSYSLGRYNEQFF. CDR3 in DNA: TGTGCCAGCAGTTACTCCCTAGGAAGGTACAATGAGCAGTTCTTC. This chain joins TRBV6-5 and TRBJ2-1, with D unresolved. The V end was cut by 0 bases, the J end by 4 bases, with 10 bases between. This CDR3 has 15 residues. Germline values: CDR1 MNHEY, CDR2 SVGAGI.

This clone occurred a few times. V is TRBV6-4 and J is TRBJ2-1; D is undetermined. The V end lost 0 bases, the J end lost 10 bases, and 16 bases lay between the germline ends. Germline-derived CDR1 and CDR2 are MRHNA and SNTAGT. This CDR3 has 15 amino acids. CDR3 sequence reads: CASSDSRSRQSEQFF. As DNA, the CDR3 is TGTGCCAGCAGTGACTCGAGGAGTAGGCAATCAGAGCAGTTCTTC.

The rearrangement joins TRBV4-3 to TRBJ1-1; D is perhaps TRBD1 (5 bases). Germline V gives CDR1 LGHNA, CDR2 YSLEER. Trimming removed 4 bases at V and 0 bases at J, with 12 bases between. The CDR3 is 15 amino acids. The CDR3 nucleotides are TGCGCCAGCAGCCCCGGGGGGACGATGAACACTGAAGCTTTCTTT. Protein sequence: CASSPGGTMNTEAFF.

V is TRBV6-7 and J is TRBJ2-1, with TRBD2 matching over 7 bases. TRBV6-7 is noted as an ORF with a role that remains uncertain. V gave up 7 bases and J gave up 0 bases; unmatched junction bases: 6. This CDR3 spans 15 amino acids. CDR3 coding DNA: TGTGCCAGCACCCGGGGGGAATTCTCCTACAATGAGCAGTTCTTC. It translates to CASTRGEFSYNEQFF.

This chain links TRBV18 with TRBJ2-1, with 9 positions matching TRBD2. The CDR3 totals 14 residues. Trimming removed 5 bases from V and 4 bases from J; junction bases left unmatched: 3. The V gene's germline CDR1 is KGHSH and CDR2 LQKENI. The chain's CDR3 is CASSDLAGYNEQFF. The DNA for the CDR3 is TGTGCCAGCTCAGATCTAGCGGGGTACAATGAGCAGTTCTTC.

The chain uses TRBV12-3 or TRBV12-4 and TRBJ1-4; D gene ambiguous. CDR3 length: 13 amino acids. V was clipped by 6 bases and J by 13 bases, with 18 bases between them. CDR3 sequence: CASRSEPSGGLFF. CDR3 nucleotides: TGTGCCAGCAGAAGCGAGCCGTCGGGAGGACTGTTTTTT.

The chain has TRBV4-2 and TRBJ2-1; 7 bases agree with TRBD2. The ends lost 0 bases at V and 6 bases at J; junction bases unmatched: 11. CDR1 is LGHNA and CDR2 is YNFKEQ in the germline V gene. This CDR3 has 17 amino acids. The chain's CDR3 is CASSQDGTTLGFNEQFF. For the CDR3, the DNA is TGTGCCAGCAGCCAAGATGGGACTACCCTGGGCTTCAATGAGCAGTTCTTC.

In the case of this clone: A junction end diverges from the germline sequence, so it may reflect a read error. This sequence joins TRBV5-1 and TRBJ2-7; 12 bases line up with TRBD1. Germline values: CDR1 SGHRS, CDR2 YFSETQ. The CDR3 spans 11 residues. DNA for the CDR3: TGCGCCAGCAGGGGACAGGGGGCGCAGAGGTTC. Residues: CASRGQGAQRF.

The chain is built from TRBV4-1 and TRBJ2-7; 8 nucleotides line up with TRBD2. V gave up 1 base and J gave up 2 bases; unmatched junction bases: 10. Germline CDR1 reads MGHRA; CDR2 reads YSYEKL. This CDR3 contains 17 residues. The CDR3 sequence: CASSQGGGLDGTYEQYF. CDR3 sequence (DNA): TGCGCCAGCAGCCAAGGGGGGGGACTAGACGGGACCTACGAGCAGTACTTC.

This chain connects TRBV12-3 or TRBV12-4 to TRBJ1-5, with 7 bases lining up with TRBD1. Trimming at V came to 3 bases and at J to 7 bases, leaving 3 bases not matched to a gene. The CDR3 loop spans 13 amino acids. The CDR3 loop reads CASSFQGGQPQHF. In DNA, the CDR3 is TGTGCCAGCAGTTTTCAGGGGGGCCAGCCCCAGCATTTT.

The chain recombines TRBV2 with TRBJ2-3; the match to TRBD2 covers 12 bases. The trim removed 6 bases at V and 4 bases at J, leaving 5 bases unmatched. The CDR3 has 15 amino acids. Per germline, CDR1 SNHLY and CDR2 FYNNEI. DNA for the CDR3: TGTGCCAGCAGGGAACTAGCGGGGGGTCCAGATACGCAGTATTTT. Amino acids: CASRELAGGPDTQYF.

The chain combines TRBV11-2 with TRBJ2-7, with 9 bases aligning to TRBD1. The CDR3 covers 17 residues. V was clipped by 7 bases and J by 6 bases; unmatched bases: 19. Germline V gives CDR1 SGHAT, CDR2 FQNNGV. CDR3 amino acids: CASTSDARGTGRLEQYF. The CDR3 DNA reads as TGTGCCAGCACCTCAGATGCTCGCGGGACAGGGAGGCTCGAGCAGTACTTC.

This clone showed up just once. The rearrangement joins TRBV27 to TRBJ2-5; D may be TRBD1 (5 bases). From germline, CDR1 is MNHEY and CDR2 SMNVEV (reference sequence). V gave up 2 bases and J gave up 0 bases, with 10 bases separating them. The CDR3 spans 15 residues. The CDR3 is CASSLQGRDQETQYF. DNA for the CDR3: TGTGCCAGCAGTTTACAGGGCAGGGACCAAGAGACCCAGTACTTC.

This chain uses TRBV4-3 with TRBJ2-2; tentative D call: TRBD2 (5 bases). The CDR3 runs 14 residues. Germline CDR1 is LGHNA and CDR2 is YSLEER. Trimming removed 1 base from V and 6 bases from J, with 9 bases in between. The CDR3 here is CASSQGTFAGELFF. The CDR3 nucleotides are TGCGCCAGCAGCCAAGGGACTTTCGCCGGGGAGCTGTTTTTT.

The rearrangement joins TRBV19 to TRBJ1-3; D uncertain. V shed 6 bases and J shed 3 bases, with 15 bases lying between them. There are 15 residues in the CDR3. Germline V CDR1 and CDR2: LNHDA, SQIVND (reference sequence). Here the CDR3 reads CASSSRSAGGNTIYF. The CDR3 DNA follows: TGTGCCAGTAGCTCTCGTTCGGCGGGTGGAAACACCATATATTTT.

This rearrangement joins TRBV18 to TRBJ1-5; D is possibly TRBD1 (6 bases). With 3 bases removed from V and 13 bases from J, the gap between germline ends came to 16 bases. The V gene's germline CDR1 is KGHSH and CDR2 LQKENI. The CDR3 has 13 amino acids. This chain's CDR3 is CASSPSYQGIQHF. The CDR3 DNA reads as TGTGCCAGCTCACCCTCCTATCAGGGGATTCAGCATTTT.

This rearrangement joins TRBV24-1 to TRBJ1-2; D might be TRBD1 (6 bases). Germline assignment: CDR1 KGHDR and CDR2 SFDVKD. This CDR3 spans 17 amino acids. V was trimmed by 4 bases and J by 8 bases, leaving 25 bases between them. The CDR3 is CATSDHNRYRAVGGYTF. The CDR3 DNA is TGTGCCACCAGTGACCATAATCGATACAGGGCCGTAGGGGGCTACACCTTC.

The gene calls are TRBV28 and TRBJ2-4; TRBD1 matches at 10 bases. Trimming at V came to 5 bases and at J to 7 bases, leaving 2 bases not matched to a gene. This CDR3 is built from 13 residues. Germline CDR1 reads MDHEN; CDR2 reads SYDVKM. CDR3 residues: CASSGGQGNIQYF. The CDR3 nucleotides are TGTGCCAGCAGTGGGGGACAGGGGAACATTCAGTACTTC.

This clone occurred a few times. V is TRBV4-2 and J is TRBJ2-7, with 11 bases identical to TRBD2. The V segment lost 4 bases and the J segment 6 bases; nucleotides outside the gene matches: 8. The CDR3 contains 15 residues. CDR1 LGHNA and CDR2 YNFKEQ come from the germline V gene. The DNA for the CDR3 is TGTGCCAGCAGCCCTCTAGCGGGGGGACTTGGCGAGCAGTACTTC. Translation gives CASSPLAGGLGEQYF.

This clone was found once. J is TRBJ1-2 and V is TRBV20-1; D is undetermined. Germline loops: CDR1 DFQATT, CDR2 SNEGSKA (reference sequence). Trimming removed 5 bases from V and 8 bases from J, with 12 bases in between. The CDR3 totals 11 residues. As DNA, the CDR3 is TGCAGTGCTTCTGATAACTCGGGCTACACCTTC. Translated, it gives CSASDNSGYTF.